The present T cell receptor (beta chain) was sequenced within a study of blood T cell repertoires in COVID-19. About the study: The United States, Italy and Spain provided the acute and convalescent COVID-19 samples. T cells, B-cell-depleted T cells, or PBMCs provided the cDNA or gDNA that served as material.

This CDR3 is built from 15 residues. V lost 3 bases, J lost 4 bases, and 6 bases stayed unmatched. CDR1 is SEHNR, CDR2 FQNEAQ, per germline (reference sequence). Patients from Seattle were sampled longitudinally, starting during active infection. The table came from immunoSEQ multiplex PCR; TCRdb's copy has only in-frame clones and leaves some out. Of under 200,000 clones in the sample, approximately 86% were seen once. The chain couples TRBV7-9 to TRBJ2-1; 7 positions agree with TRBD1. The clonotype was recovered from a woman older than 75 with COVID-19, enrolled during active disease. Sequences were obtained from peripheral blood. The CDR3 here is CASSFTGTVYNEQFF. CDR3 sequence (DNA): TGTGCCAGCAGCTTCACCGGGACAGTTTACAATGAGCAGTTCTTC. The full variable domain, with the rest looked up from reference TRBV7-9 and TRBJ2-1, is DTGVSQNPRHKITKRGQNVTFRCDPISEHNRLYWYRQTLGQGPEFLTYFQNEAQLEKSRLLSDRFSAERPKGSFSTLEIQRTEQGDSAMYLCASSFTGTVYNEQFFGPGTRLTVL.